This TCR beta chain was sequenced for a study of blood T cell repertoires in COVID-19. Across the study: Some COVID-19 samples were acute and others convalescent; all came from the United States, Italy and Spain. In each case, the material was cDNA or gDNA derived from T cells, B-cell-depleted T cells, or PBMCs.

Original processing notes: Quantification of nucleated cells was approximated via reference gene primer amplification. Assay: immunoSEQ multiplex PCR; the TCRdb copy retains only in-frame clones and omits some. V and J calls and clone size are copied from that table; D and trimming were computed from the DNA. The sample shows approximately 150,000 clones, roughly 88% of them seen only once. Germline V gene sequence: CDR1 LNHDA, CDR2 SQIVND (reference sequence). V lost 4 bases to trimming and J lost 3 bases; unmatched junction nucleotides: 2. The CDR3 has 14 amino acids. This chain connects TRBV19 to TRBJ2-2, with 7 positions matching TRBD2. The receptor was isolated from a man aged 60 to 75 with active or convalescent COVID-19. Sample: peripheral blood. CDR3 nucleotides: TGTGCCAGTAGTAGGGGAGGGGACACCGGGGAGCTGTTTTTT. Protein product: CASSRGGDTGELFF.